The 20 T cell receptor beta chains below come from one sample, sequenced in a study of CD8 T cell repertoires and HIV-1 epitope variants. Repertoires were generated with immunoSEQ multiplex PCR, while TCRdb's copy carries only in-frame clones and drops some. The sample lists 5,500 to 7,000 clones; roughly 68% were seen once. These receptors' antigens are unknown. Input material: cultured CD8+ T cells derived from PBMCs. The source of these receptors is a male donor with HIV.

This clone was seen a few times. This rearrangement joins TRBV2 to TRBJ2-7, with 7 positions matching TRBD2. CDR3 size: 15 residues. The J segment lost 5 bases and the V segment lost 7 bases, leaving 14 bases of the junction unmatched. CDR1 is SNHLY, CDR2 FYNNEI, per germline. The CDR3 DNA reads TGTGCCAGCATTGGATTCGAGTCTAGCGGTAACGAGCAGTACTTC. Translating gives CASIGFESSGNEQYF.

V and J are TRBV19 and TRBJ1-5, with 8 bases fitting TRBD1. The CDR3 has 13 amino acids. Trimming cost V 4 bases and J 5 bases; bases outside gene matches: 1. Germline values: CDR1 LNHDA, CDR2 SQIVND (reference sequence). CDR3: CASSTGGHQPQHF. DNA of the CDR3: TGTGCCAGTAGTACAGGGGGCCATCAGCCCCAGCATTTT.

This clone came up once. In nucleotides, the CDR3 is TGCGCCAGCAGCCAGGATAACACTGAAGCTTTCTTT. This gives the protein CASSQDNTEAFF. The genes are TRBV4-3 and TRBJ1-1, with D hard to call. CDR1 and CDR2 from the germline V gene are LGHNA and YSLEER. Trimming shortened V by 3 bases and J by 2 bases, and 4 bases separated the two germline ends. There are 12 residues in the CDR3.

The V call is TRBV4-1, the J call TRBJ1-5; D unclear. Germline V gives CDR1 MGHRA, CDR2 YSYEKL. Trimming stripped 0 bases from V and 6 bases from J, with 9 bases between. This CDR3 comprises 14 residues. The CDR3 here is CASSQDMRAQPQHF. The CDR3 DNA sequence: TGCGCCAGCAGCCAAGATATGCGGGCTCAGCCCCAGCATTTT.

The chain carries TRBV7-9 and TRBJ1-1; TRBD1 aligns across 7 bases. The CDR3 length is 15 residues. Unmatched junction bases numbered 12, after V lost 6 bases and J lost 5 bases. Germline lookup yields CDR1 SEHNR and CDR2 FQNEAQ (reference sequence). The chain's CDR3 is CASSRPDRVKTEAFF. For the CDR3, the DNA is TGTGCCAGCAGTCGTCCCGACAGGGTAAAAACTGAAGCTTTCTTT.

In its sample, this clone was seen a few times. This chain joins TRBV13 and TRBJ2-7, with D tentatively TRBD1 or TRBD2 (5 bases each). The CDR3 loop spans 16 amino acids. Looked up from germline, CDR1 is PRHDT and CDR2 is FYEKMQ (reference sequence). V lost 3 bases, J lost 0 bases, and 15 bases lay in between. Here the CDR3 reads CASSLGPPTASYEQYF. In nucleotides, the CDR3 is TGTGCCAGCAGCTTGGGACCGCCGACTGCCTCCTACGAGCAGTACTTC.

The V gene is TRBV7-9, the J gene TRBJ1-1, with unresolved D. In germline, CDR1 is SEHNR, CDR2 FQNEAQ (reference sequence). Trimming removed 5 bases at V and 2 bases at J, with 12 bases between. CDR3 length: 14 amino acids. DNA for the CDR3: TGTGCCAGCAGCCAACTGGCCGGAAACACTGAAGCTTTCTTT. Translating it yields CASSQLAGNTEAFF.

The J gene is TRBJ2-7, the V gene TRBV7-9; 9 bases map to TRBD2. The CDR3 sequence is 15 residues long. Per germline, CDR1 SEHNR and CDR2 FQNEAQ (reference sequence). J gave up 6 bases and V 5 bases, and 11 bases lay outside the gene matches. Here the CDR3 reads CASSRSAGGAIEQYF. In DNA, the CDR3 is TGTGCCAGCAGCCGTTCGGCGGGAGGGGCAATCGAGCAGTACTTC. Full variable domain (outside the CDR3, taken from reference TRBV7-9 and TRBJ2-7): DTGVSQNPRHKITKRGQNVTFRCDPISEHNRLYWYRQTLGQGPEFLTYFQNEAQLEKSRLLSDRFSAERPKGSFSTLEIQRTEQGDSAMYLCASSRSAGGAIEQYFGPGTRLTVT.

The CDR3 DNA sequence: TGTGCCAGCAATCTCGAGGGGCGGAGATCTGAAGCTTTCTTT. The encoded protein is CASNLEGRRSEAFF. J is TRBJ1-1 and V is TRBV6-5; tentatively, D is TRBD1 (5 bases). There are 14 residues in the CDR3. From germline, CDR1 is MNHEY and CDR2 SVGAGI. Trimming left V 7 bases short and J 6 bases short, with 18 bases between.

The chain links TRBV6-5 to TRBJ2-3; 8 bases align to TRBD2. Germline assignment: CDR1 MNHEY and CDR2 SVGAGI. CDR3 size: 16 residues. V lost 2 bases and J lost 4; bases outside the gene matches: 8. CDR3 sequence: CASSYRRDGRADTQYF. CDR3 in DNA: TGTGCCAGCAGTTACAGGCGAGACGGGAGGGCAGATACGCAGTATTTT.

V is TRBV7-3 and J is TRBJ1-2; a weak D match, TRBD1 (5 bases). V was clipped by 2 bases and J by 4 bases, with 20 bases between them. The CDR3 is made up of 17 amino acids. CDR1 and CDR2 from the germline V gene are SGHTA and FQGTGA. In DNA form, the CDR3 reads TGTGCCAGCAGCTTACGGGGGGACGGTCGGAACAGCTATGGCTACACCTTC. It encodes CASSLRGDGRNSYGYTF.

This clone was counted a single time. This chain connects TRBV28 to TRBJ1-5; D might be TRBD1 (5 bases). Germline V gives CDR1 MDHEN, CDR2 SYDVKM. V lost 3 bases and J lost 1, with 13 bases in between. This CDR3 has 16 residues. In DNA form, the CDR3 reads TGTGCCAGCAGTTTTTCAGAACAGGCCAGCAATCAGCCCCAGCATTTT. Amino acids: CASSFSEQASNQPQHF.

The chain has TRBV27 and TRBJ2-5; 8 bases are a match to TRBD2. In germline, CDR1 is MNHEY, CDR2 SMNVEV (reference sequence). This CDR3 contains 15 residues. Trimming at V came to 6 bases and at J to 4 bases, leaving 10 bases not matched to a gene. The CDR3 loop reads CASSVAGTSGETQYF. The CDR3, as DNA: TGTGCCAGCAGCGTAGCCGGAACTAGCGGAGAGACCCAGTACTTC.

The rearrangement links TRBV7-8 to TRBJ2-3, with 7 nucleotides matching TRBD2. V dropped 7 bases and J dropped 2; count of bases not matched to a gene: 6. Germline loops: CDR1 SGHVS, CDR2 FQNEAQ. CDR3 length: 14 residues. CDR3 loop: CASTPGLHTDTQYF. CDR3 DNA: TGTGCCAGCACCCCGGGACTACACACAGATACGCAGTATTTT.

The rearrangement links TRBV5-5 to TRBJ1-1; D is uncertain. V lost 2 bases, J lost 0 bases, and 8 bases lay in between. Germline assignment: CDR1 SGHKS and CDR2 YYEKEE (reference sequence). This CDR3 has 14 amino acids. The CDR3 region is CASSFEHMNTEAFF. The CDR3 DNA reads TGTGCCAGCAGCTTTGAGCACATGAACACTGAAGCTTTCTTT.

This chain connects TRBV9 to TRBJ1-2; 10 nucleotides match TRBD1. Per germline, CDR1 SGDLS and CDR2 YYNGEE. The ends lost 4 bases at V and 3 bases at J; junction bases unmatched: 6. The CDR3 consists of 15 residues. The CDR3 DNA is TGTGCCAGCAGCCCCCGGACAGGGGGAGACTATGGCTACACCTTC. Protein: CASSPRTGGDYGYTF.

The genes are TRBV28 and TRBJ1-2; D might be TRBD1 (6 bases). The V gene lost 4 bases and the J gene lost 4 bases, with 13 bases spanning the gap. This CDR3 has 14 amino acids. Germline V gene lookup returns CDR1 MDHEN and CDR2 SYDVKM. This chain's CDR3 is CASSWGSDSYGYTF. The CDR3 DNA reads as TGTGCCAGCAGTTGGGGCTCGGACAGCTATGGCTACACCTTC.

In DNA, the CDR3 is TGTGCCAGCATGGGAGGTAGCTGGAGCTCCTACAATGAGCAGTTCTTC. It translates to CASMGGSWSSYNEQFF. V usage is TRBV27 and J usage is TRBJ2-1, with a weak D call TRBD2 (6 bases). V shed 7 bases and J shed 0 bases, with 16 bases lying between them. There are 16 residues in the CDR3. Germline V lookup: CDR1 MNHEY, CDR2 SMNVEV (reference sequence).

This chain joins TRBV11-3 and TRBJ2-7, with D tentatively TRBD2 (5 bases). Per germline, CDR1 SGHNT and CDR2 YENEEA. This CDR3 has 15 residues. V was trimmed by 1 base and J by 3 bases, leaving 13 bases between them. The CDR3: CASSLGVGSHYEQYF. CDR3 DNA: TGTGCCAGCAGCTTAGGTGTAGGGAGCCACTACGAGCAGTACTTC. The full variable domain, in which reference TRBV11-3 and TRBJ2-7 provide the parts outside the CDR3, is EAGVVQSPRYKIIEKKQPVAFWCNPISGHNTLYWYLQNLGQGPELLIRYENEEAVDDSQLPKDRFSAERLKGVDSTLKIQPAELGDSAVYLCASSLGVGSHYEQYFGPGTRLTVT.

DNA of the CDR3: TGCGCCAGCAGCCTCACCGGGGCCGGGGAGCTGTTTTTT. Translation: CASSLTGAGELFF. The genes are TRBV4-3 and TRBJ2-2, with D tentatively TRBD2 (5 bases). V dropped 4 bases and J dropped 6 bases, with 9 bases sitting between them. Germline V lookup: CDR1 LGHNA, CDR2 YSLEER. The CDR3 loop spans 13 amino acids.